Presented here are 22 T cell receptor beta chains from one specimen sequenced in a study of shared clonotypes between healthy human individuals. Generated by immunoSEQ multiplex PCR, the TCRdb table keeps only in-frame clones and is missing some. The profile shows 330,000 or so clones, over 65% of them singletons. The sequencing sample was made of memory CD4+ T cells sorted from blood. Subset reported: CD45RA-negative fraction. These receptors came from a man aged 25-45 years in good health.

The chain couples TRBV18 to TRBJ2-7, with D tentatively TRBD2 (6 bases). Germline V gene data show CDR1 as KGHSH and CDR2 as LQKENI. V lost 6 bases and J 5 bases, leaving 23 bases between the germline ends. The CDR3 loop spans 16 amino acids. This CDR3 is CASSRNHNVGGNEQYF. CDR3 DNA sequence: TGTGCCAGCTCGCGGAACCACAATGTCGGGGGTAACGAGCAGTACTTC.

As for this clone: Other DNA sequences in this specimen translate into the identical CDR3. V gene TRBV5-1 combines with J gene TRBJ2-7; maybe TRBD1 (5 bases). Trimming removed 0 bases at V and 3 bases at J, with 10 bases between. This CDR3 comprises 14 residues. Germline-derived CDR1 and CDR2 are SGHRS and YFSETQ. CDR3 DNA: TGCGCCAGCAGCTTGGTCGGACAACACTACGAGCAGTACTTC. Its translation: CASSLVGQHYEQYF.

V usage is TRBV18 and J usage is TRBJ2-3; a possible D gene is TRBD2 (5 bases). CDR3 length: 13 residues. V lost 4 bases and J lost 3, with 8 bases in between. The germline CDR1 and CDR2 sequences are KGHSH and LQKENI. The DNA of the CDR3 is TGTGCCAGCTCACGACGGGAAACAGATACGCAGTATTTT. Translated: CASSRRETDTQYF.

This clone has just one count. Since a far larger clone is one base different, this is likely a read error. The J gene is TRBJ2-1, the V gene TRBV25-1; D gene uncertain. This CDR3 is 15 amino acids long. Germline V lookup: CDR1 MGHDK, CDR2 SYGVNS. V dropped 3 bases and J dropped 3 bases, with 12 bases sitting between them. CDR3 residues: CASSEYTANYNEQFF. The DNA for the CDR3 is TGTGCCAGCAGTGAGTATACAGCGAACTACAATGAGCAGTTCTTC.

A note on this clone: Other DNA sequences from this sample encode an identical CDR3 as well. The V call is TRBV18, the J call TRBJ2-5, with 9 bases aligning to TRBD2. Trimming took 3 bases from V and 4 from J; bases not matched to a gene: 6. Germline V gives CDR1 KGHSH, CDR2 LQKENI. This CDR3 has 15 residues. CDR3 amino acids: CASSPPGLAGETQYF. For the CDR3, the DNA is TGTGCCAGCTCACCTCCGGGACTAGCAGGAGAGACCCAGTACTTC. The full variable domain, with the rest looked up from reference TRBV18 and TRBJ2-5, is NAGVMQNPRHLVRRRGQEARLRCSPMKGHSHVYWYRQLPEEGLKFMVYLQKENIIDESGMPKERFSAEFPKEGPSILRIQQVVRGDSAAYFCASSPPGLAGETQYFGPGTRLLVL.

The chain carries TRBV11-2 and TRBJ2-7, with a weak D call TRBD1 (6 bases). The CDR3 is 14 residues long. V lost 4 bases and J 3 bases, leaving 13 bases between the germline ends. Germline lookup yields CDR1 SGHAT and CDR2 FQNNGV. CDR3 in DNA: TGTGCCAGCAGCTCGAATCTACAGGGCTACGAGCAGTACTTC. Its protein product is CASSSNLQGYEQYF.

This sequence joins TRBV6-1 and TRBJ2-1; 8 bases agree with TRBD1. The germline V gene encodes CDR1 MNHNS and CDR2 SASEGT. This CDR3 contains 14 residues. Trimming removed 6 bases from V and 8 bases from J; junction bases left unmatched: 9. In DNA, the CDR3 is TGTGCCAGCAGCTTCTTGACAGGGGCCGATGAGCAGTTCTTC. Protein product: CASSFLTGADEQFF.

This clone was seen only a few times. The chain has TRBV28 and TRBJ1-1; D is perhaps TRBD1 (5 bases). The V gene lost 6 bases and the J gene lost 8 bases, with 16 bases spanning the gap. Germline values: CDR1 MDHEN, CDR2 SYDVKM. The CDR3 is 13 residues long. CDR3 bases: TGTGCCAGCAGCCAATTGGACACCAGAGAAGCTTTCTTT. Amino acid sequence: CASSQLDTREAFF.

This clone was seen repeatedly, ten times or more. The chain employs TRBV2 and TRBJ2-5; 16 nucleotides line up with TRBD2. V lost 4 bases, J lost 5 bases, and 1 base stayed unmatched. Germline V lookup: CDR1 SNHLY, CDR2 FYNNEI. The CDR3 covers 15 residues. CDR3 nucleotides: TGTGCCAGCAGTGGGGGACTAGCGGGAGGGGAGACCCAGTACTTC. Its protein product is CASSGGLAGGETQYF.

The gene calls are TRBV10-3 and TRBJ2-7; D might be TRBD2 (6 bases). In germline, CDR1 is ENHRY, CDR2 SYGVKD. Trimming removed 3 bases at V and 4 bases at J, with 16 bases between. The CDR3 sequence is 15 residues long. CDR3 sequence reads: CAISERGSGQYEQYF. The CDR3 DNA is TGTGCCATCAGTGAACGGGGGTCAGGGCAGTACGAGCAGTACTTC.

As concerns this clone: Other nucleotide sequences from this sample produce the same CDR3. V gene TRBV7-8 combines with J gene TRBJ2-7, with D perhaps TRBD2 (6 bases). V was trimmed by 3 bases and J by 2 bases, leaving 11 bases between them. CDR3 size: 14 residues. Germline assignment: CDR1 SGHVS and CDR2 FQNEAQ. The CDR3 DNA follows: TGTGCCAGCAGCTTTGGGACGGGGGCCTACGAGCAGTACTTC. As protein: CASSFGTGAYEQYF.

J is TRBJ2-3 and V is TRBV28; D is ambiguous. CDR1 and CDR2 (germline): MDHEN, SYDVKM. This CDR3 region has 13 residues. V lost 7 bases and J lost 4, with 12 bases in between. CDR3 region: CASNRKFADTQYF. The CDR3 nucleotides read TGTGCCAGCAATAGGAAATTCGCAGATACGCAGTATTTT. Full variable domain (remainder filled in from reference TRBV28 and TRBJ2-3): DVKVTQSSRYLVKRTGEKVFLECVQDMDHENMFWYRQDPGLGLRLIYFSYDVKMKEKGDIPEGYSVSREKKERFSLILESASTNQTSMYLCASNRKFADTQYFGPGTRLTVL.

CDR3 bases: TGCGCCAGCAGCCCCCTGATTGCAGGGGTGCGCACAGATACGCAGTATTTT. Translation: CASSPLIAGVRTDTQYF. The chain uses TRBV4-1 and TRBJ2-3; D may be TRBD1 (6 bases). The CDR3 sequence is 17 residues long. V was clipped by 4 bases and J by 1 base, with 18 bases between them. Germline CDR1 MGHRA, CDR2 YSYEKL.

The CDR3 spells CASSLNWGGETQYF. The CDR3 DNA reads TGTGCCAGCAGCTTGAATTGGGGGGGTGAGACCCAGTACTTC. This rearrangement joins TRBV5-8 to TRBJ2-5, with 7 bases identical to TRBD2. Germline CDR1 SGHTS, CDR2 YDEGEE. Trimming removed 1 base from V and 5 bases from J; junction bases left unmatched: 5. The CDR3 has 14 amino acids.

Remarks on this clone: This sequence may be a read error, since a much larger clone differs from it by one base. Distinct nucleotide sequences in the sample also encode this CDR3. The V and J genes are TRBV5-1 and TRBJ2-7; the match to TRBD1 covers 9 bases. The germline V gene has CDR1 SGHRS and CDR2 YFSETQ. With 4 bases clipped from V and 5 bases from J, the junction kept 10 bases outside the gene matches. CDR3 length: 15 amino acids. This CDR3 reads CASSPGTGWEHEQYF. The CDR3 DNA sequence: TGCGCCAGCAGCCCCGGGACAGGGTGGGAACACGAGCAGTACTTC. Variable domain in full (rest from reference TRBV5-1 and TRBJ2-7): KAGVTQTPRYLIKTRGQQVTLSCSPISGHRSVSWYQQTPGQGLQFLFEYFSETQRNKGNFPGRFSGRQFSNSRSEMNVSTLELGDSALYLCASSPGTGWEHEQYFGPGTRLTVT.

This clone has just one count. This rearrangement joins TRBV5-4 to TRBJ2-7, with 13 bases identical to TRBD2. The V and J ends lost 3 bases and 2 bases, in that order; junction bases with no gene match: 5. CDR1 is SGHNT, CDR2 YYREEE, per germline (reference sequence). The CDR3 has 16 residues. The CDR3: CASSSGTSGNPYEQYF. CDR3 DNA: TGTGCCAGCAGCTCCGGGACTAGCGGGAACCCCTACGAGCAGTACTTC.

The CDR3 region is CASSQGARRSQPQHF. The CDR3 bases are TGTGCCAGCAGTCAGGGTGCTCGGCGTAGTCAGCCCCAGCATTTT. This chain uses TRBV28 with TRBJ1-5; perhaps TRBD1 as D (5 bases). Germline V gene data show CDR1 as MDHEN and CDR2 as SYDVKM. Deletions cut 5 bases from V and 6 bases from J, with 17 bases between. The CDR3 is 15 amino acids.

V and J are TRBV27 and TRBJ2-7, with 7 positions matching TRBD1. The CDR3 totals 18 residues. Germline CDR1 is MNHEY and CDR2 is SMNVEV (reference sequence). Unmatched junction bases numbered 17, after V lost 5 bases and J lost 1 base. The DNA for the CDR3 is TGTGCCAGCAGTGTATACAGGGGCATGTCCGATCAGTCCTACGAGCAGTACTTC. Amino acids: CASSVYRGMSDQSYEQYF.

This clone was seen a handful of times. This chain links TRBV11-2 with TRBJ2-6, with D uncertain. Trimming shortened V by 2 bases and J by 0 bases, and 8 bases separated the two germline ends. Germline CDR1 and CDR2: SGHAT and FQNNGV. The CDR3 is 16 residues long. The CDR3 DNA reads TGTGCCAGCAGCTTAAGCAGCCTCTCTGGGGCCAACGTCCTGACTTTC. Translating it yields CASSLSSLSGANVLTF.

The rearrangement links TRBV18 to TRBJ2-1; 10 bases fit TRBD2. Germline loops: CDR1 KGHSH, CDR2 LQKENI. Germline trimming cut 5 bases from V and 5 bases from J; bases unmatched to any gene: 6. The CDR3 runs 15 residues. This CDR3 reads CASSSIAGGHNEQFF. CDR3 sequence (DNA): TGTGCCAGCTCATCAATAGCGGGAGGACACAATGAGCAGTTCTTC.

This chain connects TRBV6-4 to TRBJ2-1; either TRBD1 or TRBD2 may supply D (5 bases each). Trimming cost V 5 bases and J 6 bases, with 11 bases left between them. The CDR3 covers 13 residues. Germline V CDR1 and CDR2: MRHNA, SNTAGT. The CDR3 bases are TGTGCCAGCAGTCCGGGACCTTTCAATGAGCAGTTCTTC. Translated: CASSPGPFNEQFF.

The chain links TRBV10-2 to TRBJ2-5; 7 nucleotides match TRBD1. This CDR3 contains 13 residues. The junction had 10 bases not matched to a gene; V was cut back by 7 bases and J by 8 bases. Germline V gene lookup returns CDR1 WSHSY and CDR2 SAAADI. CDR3 bases: TGCGCCAGCACCGGGACAGCTTTTTTAACCCAGTACTTC. Its translation: CASTGTAFLTQYF.